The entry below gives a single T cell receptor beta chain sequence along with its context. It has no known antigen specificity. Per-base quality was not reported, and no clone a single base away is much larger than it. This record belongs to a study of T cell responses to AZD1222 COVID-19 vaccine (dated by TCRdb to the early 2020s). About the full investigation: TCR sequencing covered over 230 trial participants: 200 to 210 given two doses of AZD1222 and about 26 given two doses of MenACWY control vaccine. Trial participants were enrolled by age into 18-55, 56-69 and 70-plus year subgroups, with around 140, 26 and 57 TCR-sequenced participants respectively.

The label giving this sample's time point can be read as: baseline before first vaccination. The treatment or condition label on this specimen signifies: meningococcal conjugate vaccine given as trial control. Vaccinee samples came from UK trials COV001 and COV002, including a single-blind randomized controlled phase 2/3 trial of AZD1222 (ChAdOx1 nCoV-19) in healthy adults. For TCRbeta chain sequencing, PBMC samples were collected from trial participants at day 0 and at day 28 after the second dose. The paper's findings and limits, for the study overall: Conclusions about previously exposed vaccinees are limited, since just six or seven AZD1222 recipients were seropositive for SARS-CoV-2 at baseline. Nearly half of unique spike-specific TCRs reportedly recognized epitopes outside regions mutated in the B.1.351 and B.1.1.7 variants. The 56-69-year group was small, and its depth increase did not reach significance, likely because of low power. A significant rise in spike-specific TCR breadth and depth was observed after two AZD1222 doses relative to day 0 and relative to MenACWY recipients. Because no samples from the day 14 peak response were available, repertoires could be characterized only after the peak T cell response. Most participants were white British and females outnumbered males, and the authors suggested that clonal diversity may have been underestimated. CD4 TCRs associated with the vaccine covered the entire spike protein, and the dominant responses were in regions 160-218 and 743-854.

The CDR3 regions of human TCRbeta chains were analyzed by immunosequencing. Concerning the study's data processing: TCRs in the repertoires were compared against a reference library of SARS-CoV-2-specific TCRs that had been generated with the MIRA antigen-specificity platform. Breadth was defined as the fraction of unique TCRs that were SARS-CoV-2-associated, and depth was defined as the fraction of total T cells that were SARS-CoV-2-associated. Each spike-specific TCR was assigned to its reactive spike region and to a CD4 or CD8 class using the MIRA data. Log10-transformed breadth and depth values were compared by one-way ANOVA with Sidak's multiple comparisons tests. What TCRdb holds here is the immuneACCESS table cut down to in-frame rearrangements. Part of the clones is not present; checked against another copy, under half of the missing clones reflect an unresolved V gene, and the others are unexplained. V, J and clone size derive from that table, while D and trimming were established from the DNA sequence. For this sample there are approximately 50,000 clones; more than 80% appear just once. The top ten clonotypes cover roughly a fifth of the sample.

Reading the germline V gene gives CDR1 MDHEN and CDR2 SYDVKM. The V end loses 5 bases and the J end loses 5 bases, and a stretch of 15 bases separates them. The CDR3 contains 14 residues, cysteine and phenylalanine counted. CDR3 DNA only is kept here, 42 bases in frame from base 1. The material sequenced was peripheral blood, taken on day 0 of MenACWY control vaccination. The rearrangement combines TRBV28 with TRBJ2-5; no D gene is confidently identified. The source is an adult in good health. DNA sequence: TGTGCCAGCAGTCCTATAGGGAATCTGGAGACCCAGTACTTC. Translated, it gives CASSPIGNLETQYF.